The 26 T cell receptor beta chains given below trace back to one sample, sequenced in a study of regulatory T cells in long-lasting Graves disease. Time point noted: newly diagnosed GD, antithyroid drugs for less than 3 months. Following extraction of RNA from PBMCs, that RNA was used to make the TCR library. CDR3-region Arm-PCR and iRepertoire HTBI primers produced the TCR beta libraries. TCRdb reanalysed the multiplex PCR reads using MiXCR and keeps one entry per CDR3 protein. Of roughly 420,000 distinct CDR3 sequences detected, around 15% appear once; the ten largest clones hold roughly 20%. The input for sequencing was peripheral blood mononuclear cells (PBMCs), taken at new diagnosis, from a patient treated with antithyroid drugs. Receptors were obtained from a female donor with Graves disease.

This clonotype has at least ten counts. The V gene is TRBV20-1, the J gene TRBJ2-5; D may correspond to TRBD1 or TRBD2 (7 bases each). The length of the CDR3 is 12 residues. The V end was cut by 2 bases, the J end by 5 bases, with 9 bases between. Germline CDR1 reads DFQATT; CDR2 reads SNEGSKA (reference sequence). DNA for the CDR3: TGCAGTGCTAGACAGGGGGGGGAGACCCAGTACTTC. It encodes CSARQGGETQYF.

Ten or more counts support this clonotype. The gene calls are TRBV7-3 and TRBJ2-3; 10 bases are shared with TRBD1. The length of the CDR3 is 17 residues. The germline V gene encodes CDR1 SGHTA and CDR2 FQGTGA. V trimming: 3 bases; J trimming: 3 bases; junction bases outside the gene matches: 9. CDR3 nucleotide sequence: TGTGCCAGCAGCTTCCCTCGCCGGGACAGGGGTACAGATACGCAGTATTTT. This encodes CASSFPRRDRGTDTQYF.

This clonotype was detected ten times or more. The rearrangement joins TRBV20-1 to TRBJ2-1; D is tentatively TRBD1 or TRBD2 (5 bases each). The V end was cut by 2 bases, the J end by 10 bases, with 21 bases between. CDR1 is DFQATT and CDR2 is SNEGSKA in the germline V gene (reference sequence). The CDR3 extends over 15 amino acids. The CDR3 loop is CSARSVANPEGEQFF. Here the CDR3 DNA reads TGCAGTGCTAGATCGGTAGCGAACCCTGAGGGGGAGCAGTTCTTC.

This clonotype came up many times. V gene TRBV12-3 or TRBV12-4 combines with J gene TRBJ2-7; D may be TRBD2 (5 bases). CDR3 length equals 14 residues. V lost 2 bases, J lost 12 bases, and 20 bases lay in between. The CDR3 nucleotides are TGTGCCAGCAGTTTATTCCGGGAATTTAGCCGAGGGTACTTC. Residues: CASSLFREFSRGYF.

This clonotype was observed at least ten times. The rearrangement uses TRBV6-2 or TRBV6-3 and TRBJ2-4; 7 nucleotides match TRBD1. V shed 5 bases and J 7 bases; nucleotides not matched to a gene: 8. Germline V gene sequence: CDR1 MNHEY, CDR2 SVGEGT. The CDR3 extends over 14 amino acids. CDR3 sequence: CASSAMLQGNIQYF. CDR3 nucleotides: TGTGCCAGCAGTGCCATGCTACAGGGGAACATTCAGTACTTC.

This clonotype occurred many times. This chain links TRBV12-3 or TRBV12-4 with TRBJ1-1; no definite D call. The CDR3 spans 13 residues. Deletions cut 2 bases from V and 7 bases from J, with 11 bases between. The CDR3 region is CASSLTGFGEAFF. The CDR3 region has the DNA TGTGCCAGCAGTTTAACCGGATTTGGTGAAGCTTTCTTT.

This clonotype was observed at least ten times. V gene TRBV4-1 combines with J gene TRBJ1-3; D is uncertain. The ends were cut back, 4 bases at V and 2 bases at J, with 12 bases in the middle. Germline V gene data show CDR1 as MGHRA and CDR2 as YSYEKL. The CDR3 is made up of 15 amino acids. The CDR3 region is CASSLRSPTGNTIYF. The CDR3 DNA follows: TGCGCCAGCAGCCTACGGAGCCCGACTGGAAACACCATATATTTT.

Many counts were recorded for this clonotype. V and J are TRBV28 and TRBJ2-7; D gene unclear. From germline, CDR1 is MDHEN and CDR2 SYDVKM. This CDR3 has 15 residues. Trimming cost V 2 bases and J 0 bases, with 11 bases left between them. CDR3 sequence (DNA): TGTGCCAGCAGTTTACCTCGCAGAAGCTCCTACGAGCAGTACTTC. This gives the protein CASSLPRRSSYEQYF.

This clonotype was recorded a few times. The rearrangement uses TRBV29-1 and TRBJ1-2; 8 bases fit TRBD1. V gave up 7 bases and J gave up 5 bases; unmatched junction bases: 9. The V gene's germline CDR1 is SQVTM and CDR2 ANQGSEA. The CDR3 length is 13 residues. CDR3 DNA: TGCAGCGCGAGAGGGGGACAGGCTTATGGCTACACCTTC. It yields the protein CSARGGQAYGYTF. Full variable domain (missing parts from reference TRBV29-1 and TRBJ1-2): SAVISQKPSRDICQRGTSLTIQCQVDSQVTMMFWYRQQPGQSLTLIATANQGSEATYESGFVIDKFPISRPNLTFSTLTVSNMSPEDSSIYLCSARGGQAYGYTFGSGTRLTVV.

This clonotype was counted ten times or more. This sequence joins TRBV27 and TRBJ1-6; D gene unclear. Germline CDR1 is MNHEY and CDR2 is SMNVEV (reference sequence). V lost 4 bases and J lost 2, with 21 bases in between. CDR3 length equals 19 residues. The CDR3 sequence: CASSSHPYSDRTYNSPLHF. The CDR3, as DNA: TGTGCCAGCAGTTCCCACCCATACTCGGACCGAACCTATAATTCACCCCTCCACTTT.

This clonotype showed up many times. The V gene is TRBV2, the J gene TRBJ1-1, with D maybe TRBD1 (5 bases). V was pared by 7 bases and J by 3 bases, with 24 bases between. Germline V CDR1 and CDR2: SNHLY, FYNNEI. The CDR3 contains 17 residues. CDR3 nucleotide sequence: TGTGCCAGCAACGCAATAGCCTTGGGGCATTTGGACACTGAAGCTTTCTTT. Its protein is CASNAIALGHLDTEAFF.

This clonotype came up a few times. J is TRBJ2-3 and V is TRBV27, with D perhaps matching TRBD2 (6 bases). The V end lost 6 bases, the J end lost 4 bases, and 14 bases lay between the germline ends. The CDR3 is 14 amino acids. CDR1 is MNHEY and CDR2 is SMNVEV in the germline V gene (reference sequence). The CDR3 DNA is TGTGCCAGCAGCTCGGGAGTCTGGGCAGATACGCAGTATTTT. Its translation: CASSSGVWADTQYF.

J is TRBJ1-1 and V is TRBV7-9; TRBD1 aligns across 7 bases. This CDR3 has 13 residues. Germline V gene sequence: CDR1 SEHNR, CDR2 FQNEAQ (reference sequence). V lost 1 base and J lost 9; bases outside the gene matches: 5. CDR3 DNA sequence: TGTGCCAGCAGCTTAGGGGACAGCCCTAAAGCTTTCTTT. This encodes CASSLGDSPKAFF.

This clonotype has a count of ten or more. V gene TRBV20-1 combines with J gene TRBJ2-3; 12 bases are a match to TRBD2. Germline values: CDR1 DFQATT, CDR2 SNEGSKA (reference sequence). V was pared by 6 bases and J by 6 bases, with 10 bases of the junction left unmatched. The CDR3 has 15 amino acids. CDR3 in DNA: TGCAGTGCCAAAGGACTAGCGGGACCCAGGGATACGCAGTATTTT. Translated, it gives CSAKGLAGPRDTQYF.

On this clonotype: A junction boundary mismatches the germline segment, possibly from a read error. The gene calls are TRBV27 and TRBJ1-4; the D gene is possibly TRBD1 (6 bases). The length of the CDR3 is 19 residues. Germline CDR1 and CDR2: MNHEY and SMNVEV (reference sequence). In DNA, the CDR3 is TGTGCCAGCAGTTTAAGACCCGCAGGGGCCGATGCAACCAATGGAAAACTGTTTTTT. The encoded protein is CASSLRPAGADATNGKLFF.

This clonotype was observed a handful of times. The chain recombines TRBV2 with TRBJ2-7, with D tentatively TRBD1 (7 bases). V was trimmed by 1 base and J by 6 bases, leaving 13 bases between them. CDR3 size: 14 residues. Germline assignment: CDR1 SNHLY and CDR2 FYNNEI. The CDR3: CASSEGRGELEQYF. As DNA, the CDR3 is TGTGCCAGCAGTGAAGGCAGGGGGGAACTCGAGCAGTACTTC.

This chain joins TRBV20-1 and TRBJ1-4, with D possibly being TRBD1 (6 bases). Germline V gene data show CDR1 as DFQATT and CDR2 as SNEGSKA (reference sequence). This CDR3 contains 12 residues. The CDR3 loop reads CSSGHTNEKLFF. Written as DNA, the CDR3 is TGCAGCTCGGGACACACGAATGAAAAACTGTTTTTT.

This clonotype was observed at least ten times. This chain uses TRBV5-1 with TRBJ2-1; D is undetermined. Between the trimmed V and J ends, which lost 0 bases and 5 bases, there was a span of 9 bases. From germline, CDR1 is SGHRS and CDR2 YFSETQ. The CDR3 is made up of 14 amino acids. CDR3 amino acids: CASSLDTANNEQFF. CDR3 nucleotides: TGCGCCAGCAGCTTGGATACCGCCAACAATGAGCAGTTCTTC.

This clonotype showed up just a few times. This rearrangement joins TRBV2 to TRBJ1-6; D might be TRBD1 (5 bases). CDR1 SNHLY and CDR2 FYNNEI come from the germline V gene. Trimming took 5 bases from V and 5 from J, leaving 16 bases between them. The CDR3 consists of 16 residues. DNA for the CDR3: TGTGCCAGCAGTACCCGGGACGCAGCGAATAATTCACCCCTCCACTTT. It encodes CASSTRDAANNSPLHF.

This clonotype has a count of ten or more. The gene calls are TRBV7-2 and TRBJ1-2; D is possibly TRBD1 (6 bases). The V gene lost 1 base and the J gene lost 4 bases, with 13 bases spanning the gap. The CDR3 has 15 amino acids. CDR1 is SGHTA and CDR2 is FQGNSA in the germline V gene. CDR3: CASSLEEGGSYGYTF. In DNA form, the CDR3 reads TGTGCCAGCAGCTTAGAGGAGGGGGGCAGCTATGGCTACACCTTC. The variable domain in full, with the rest retrieved from reference TRBV7-2 and TRBJ1-2, is GAGVSQSPSNKVTEKGKDVELRCDPISGHTALYWYRQSLGQGLEFLIYFQGNSAPDKSGLPSDRFSAERTGGSVSTLTIQRTQQEDSAVYLCASSLEEGGSYGYTFGSGTRLTVV.

This clonotype was picked up many times. V gene TRBV29-1 combines with J gene TRBJ2-3, with 8 bases lining up with TRBD2. CDR3 length: 14 amino acids. Per the germline V gene, CDR1 is SQVTM and CDR2 is ANQGSEA. The ends lost 7 bases at V and 3 bases at J; junction bases unmatched: 9. The DNA for the CDR3 is TGCAGCGCCAGGGAGCGGGAGATAACAGATACGCAGTATTTT. The encoded protein is CSAREREITDTQYF.

A remark on this clonotype: A far larger clone is one base from this, pointing to a likely read error. J is TRBJ1-4 and V is TRBV28; the match to TRBD1 covers 10 bases. The V segment lost 3 bases and the J segment 6 bases; nucleotides outside the gene matches: 1. This CDR3 has 14 amino acids. Germline values: CDR1 MDHEN, CDR2 SYDVKM. The CDR3 DNA follows: TGTGCCAGCAGTTTGGGGACAGGGGATGAAAAACTGTTTTTT. It translates to CASSLGTGDEKLFF.

CDR3: CSALRAGGPEQYF. In nucleotides, the CDR3 is TGCAGTGCTCTGCGGGCGGGAGGGCCCGAGCAGTACTTC. The chain recombines TRBV20-1 with TRBJ2-7; TRBD2 matches 9 bases. This CDR3 has 13 residues. After removal of 5 bases from V and 6 bases from J, the junction contained 8 bases not matched to a gene. Germline V gene data show CDR1 as DFQATT and CDR2 as SNEGSKA (reference sequence).

This clonotype was observed many times. The chain links TRBV20-1 to TRBJ2-7; D not certain. The length of the CDR3 is 11 residues. Trimming left V 7 bases short and J 3 bases short, with 10 bases between. Per the germline V gene, CDR1 is DFQATT and CDR2 is SNEGSKA (reference sequence). The CDR3 nucleotides read TGCAGTGTCTTGGACGGCTACGAGCAGTACTTC. This encodes CSVLDGYEQYF.

This clonotype was detected ten times or more. The chain employs TRBV12-3 or TRBV12-4 and TRBJ1-1; perhaps TRBD1 as D (6 bases). The V gene lost 6 bases and the J gene lost 2 bases, with 16 bases spanning the gap. This CDR3 contains 15 residues. The CDR3 loop reads CASSPGGQLNTEAFF. CDR3 bases: TGTGCCAGCAGCCCCGGAGGACAGCTAAACACTGAAGCTTTCTTT.

In this sample, this clonotype turned up many times. This chain uses TRBV5-6 with TRBJ1-1, with D tentatively TRBD1 (5 bases). The CDR3 is 13 residues long. Trimming pared 8 bases from V and 1 base from J, leaving 12 bases between. Germline-derived CDR1 and CDR2 are SGHDT and YYEEEE. The CDR3 nucleotides are TGTGCCAGTAGGCGGGGCTGGAACACTGAAGCTTTCTTT. Protein sequence: CASRRGWNTEAFF.